This T cell receptor beta chain was sequenced for a study of cytomegalovirus exposure and HLA in healthy donors. Background on the study: As an earlier analysis found, about 179 million T cells yielded about 120 million unique TCR beta sequences. Findings and caveats of the study: Among donors in an Asian-associated ancestry cluster, a later analysis reportedly found fewer N-insertions than the roughly 700-donor mean. Later, TCR association rates were found to vary by HLA locus, highest for DRB1 and lowest for HLA-C.

This clone was counted many times. As yet, its antigen is unknown. Primers included in the PCR were 60 Vbeta and 13 Jbeta primers. This table comes from immunoSEQ multiplex PCR, and its TCRdb copy is limited to in-frame clones, with some not included. The table shows under 150,000 clones, with about four fifths occurring only once. The CDR3 runs 13 residues. Trimming stripped 6 bases from V and 6 bases from J, with 12 bases between. Germline values: CDR1 MNHNS, CDR2 SASEGT. The sample was PBMCs. The receptor's source is a woman in her forties in good health and CMV-seropositive. J is TRBJ1-5 and V is TRBV6-1, with D unresolved. The CDR3 DNA reads TGTGCCAGCAGATATGGACTCGGTCAGCCCCAGCATTTT. This sequence encodes CASRYGLGQPQHF.